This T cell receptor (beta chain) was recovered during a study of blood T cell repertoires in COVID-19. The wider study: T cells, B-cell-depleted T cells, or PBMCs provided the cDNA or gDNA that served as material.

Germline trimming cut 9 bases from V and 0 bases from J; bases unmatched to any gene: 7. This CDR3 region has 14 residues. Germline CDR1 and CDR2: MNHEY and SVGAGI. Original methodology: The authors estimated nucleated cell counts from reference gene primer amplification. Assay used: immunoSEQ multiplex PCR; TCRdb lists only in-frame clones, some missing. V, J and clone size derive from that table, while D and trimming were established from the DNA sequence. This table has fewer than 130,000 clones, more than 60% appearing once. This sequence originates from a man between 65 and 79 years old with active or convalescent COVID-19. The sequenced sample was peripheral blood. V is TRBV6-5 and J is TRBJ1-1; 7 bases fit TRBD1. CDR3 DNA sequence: TGTGCCAGTACACAGGGGTCAGTGAACACTGAAGCTTTCTTT. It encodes CASTQGSVNTEAFF.